The 22 T cell receptor beta chains below were found in one sample sequenced in a study of beta chain features in type 1 diabetes. Their antigens remain unidentified. Overall study results and limits: In all four CD4+ subsets, TCRB CDR3 length was significantly, moderately reduced in type 1 diabetes.

The study reverse transcribed the entire isolated RNA, so it sequenced expressed TCRB transcripts. Only in-frame clones appear in the TCRdb table, and some are missing; sequencing was by immunoSEQ multiplex PCR. The sample contains roughly 180,000 clones, roughly 8% of which appear only once. The sample comprised central memory CD4+ T cells from blood. All receptors derive from a woman in her thirties or forties with type 1 diabetes.

The chain uses TRBV18 and TRBJ1-5; TRBD1 aligns across 12 bases. This CDR3 is 16 amino acids long. Germline CDR1 reads KGHSH; CDR2 reads LQKENI. Trimming removed 4 bases from V and 2 bases from J; junction bases left unmatched: 3. CDR3 amino acids: CASSLGTGGGNQPQHF. The CDR3 nucleotides are TGTGCCAGCTCACTAGGGACAGGGGGCGGCAATCAGCCCCAGCATTTT.

The sample holds a few counts of this clone. V is TRBV5-1 and J is TRBJ1-3, with a possible D match to TRBD1 (5 bases). There are 15 residues in the CDR3. V was trimmed by 4 bases and J by 4 bases, leaving 15 bases between them. Germline CDR1 reads SGHRS; CDR2 reads YFSETQ. The CDR3 region has the DNA TGCGCCAGCAGCCCGACCGACAGACAGGGAAACACCATATATTTT. This sequence encodes CASSPTDRQGNTIYF.

V is TRBV9 and J is TRBJ1-1; tentatively, D is TRBD1 (5 bases). The CDR3 extends over 15 amino acids. The V gene lost 3 bases and the J gene lost 1 base, with 13 bases spanning the gap. Germline V gene sequence: CDR1 SGDLS, CDR2 YYNGEE. CDR3 in DNA: TGTGCCAGCAGCGCCGGTCCTCAGGGGAACACTGAAGCTTTCTTT. Residues: CASSAGPQGNTEAFF.

A few counts support this clone. The V and J genes are TRBV6-5 and TRBJ2-2, with a possible D match to TRBD2 (5 bases). Trimming took off 4 bases at V and 5 bases at J, with 17 bases between the two ends. CDR3 length: 16 amino acids. Germline CDR1 is MNHEY and CDR2 is SVGAGI. The CDR3 DNA follows: TGTGCCAGCAGTTGGTCGGCGGGCTGGGAGACCGGGGAGCTGTTTTTT. It codes for CASSWSAGWETGELFF.

This clone was seen more than once but under ten times. The V gene is TRBV2, the J gene TRBJ2-1, with TRBD2 identical over 8 bases. The CDR3 runs to 11 residues. Per the germline V gene, CDR1 is SNHLY and CDR2 is FYNNEI. Trimming removed 8 bases from V and 10 bases from J; junction bases left unmatched: 4. CDR3 in amino acids: CASARLAEQFF. CDR3 DNA sequence: TGTGCCAGCGCCAGACTAGCGGAGCAGTTCTTC.

The DNA of the CDR3 is TGTGCCAGCAGTTCTCGCCCCGGGACAGGGATGCACGAGCAGTACTTC. It codes for CASSSRPGTGMHEQYF. The rearrangement uses TRBV6-5 and TRBJ2-7; 9 nucleotides align to TRBD1. Trimming removed 4 bases from V and 5 bases from J; junction bases left unmatched: 12. CDR3 length equals 16 residues. CDR1 and CDR2 (germline): MNHEY, SVGAGI.

This clone was observed a handful of times. The chain has TRBV9 and TRBJ1-3, with TRBD1 as a possible D gene (6 bases). Germline values: CDR1 SGDLS, CDR2 YYNGEE. The germline V and J ends were trimmed by 7 bases and 3 bases, with 17 bases remaining between them. CDR3 length equals 15 residues. The chain's CDR3 is CASGKQTGFGNTIYF. The CDR3, as DNA: TGTGCCAGCGGTAAACAAACAGGGTTTGGAAACACCATATATTTT.

The chain recombines TRBV7-9 with TRBJ2-5; a weak D match, TRBD1 (5 bases). This CDR3 has 14 amino acids. Trimming stripped 3 bases from V and 5 bases from J, with 13 bases between. Germline-derived CDR1 and CDR2 are SEHNR and FQNEAQ (reference sequence). The CDR3 loop reads CASSFNGARETQYF. Here the CDR3 DNA reads TGTGCCAGCAGCTTTAATGGGGCGAGGGAGACCCAGTACTTC. The whole variable domain, remainder taken from reference TRBV7-9 and TRBJ2-5, is DTGVSQNPRHKITKRGQNVTFRCDPISEHNRLYWYRQTLGQGPEFLTYFQNEAQLEKSRLLSDRFSAERPKGSFSTLEIQRTEQGDSAMYLCASSFNGARETQYFGPGTRLLVL.

The V and J genes are TRBV7-9 and TRBJ2-3; 8 bases match TRBD1. Trimming took 3 bases from V and 5 from J; bases not matched to a gene: 7. Germline values: CDR1 SEHNR, CDR2 FQNEAQ (reference sequence). This CDR3 comprises 15 residues. CDR3: CASSFRQGAGDTQYF. The CDR3 coding sequence is TGTGCCAGCAGCTTCAGGCAGGGGGCTGGAGATACGCAGTATTTT.

The chain combines TRBV28 with TRBJ1-2; TRBD1 aligns across 8 bases. Germline V gene data show CDR1 as MDHEN and CDR2 as SYDVKM. The length of the CDR3 is 14 residues. The V segment lost 5 bases and the J segment 5 bases; nucleotides outside the gene matches: 7. In DNA form, the CDR3 reads TGTGCCAGCAGTGAACAGGGGGTTCGGTATGGCTACACCTTC. This sequence encodes CASSEQGVRYGYTF.

The chain couples TRBV7-2 to TRBJ1-2; no definite D call. The CDR3 consists of 15 residues. From germline, CDR1 is SGHTA and CDR2 FQGNSA. Trimming took off 3 bases at V and 0 bases at J, with 11 bases between the two ends. CDR3 in amino acids: CASSLTAQTNYGYTF. The DNA for the CDR3 is TGTGCCAGCAGCTTGACCGCACAGACTAACTATGGCTACACCTTC.

In this sample, this clone turned up a few times. The chain links TRBV11-2 to TRBJ2-5; D remains unclear. Germline CDR1 reads SGHAT; CDR2 reads FQNNGV. The CDR3 runs to 13 residues. The V end lost 4 bases, the J end lost 0 bases, and 6 bases lay between the germline ends. CDR3 DNA: TGTGCCAGCAGCTCCCGGTACCAAGAGACCCAGTACTTC. Residues: CASSSRYQETQYF.

The chain joins TRBV4-1 to TRBJ1-5; tentatively, D is TRBD1 (6 bases). The CDR3 extends over 14 amino acids. Germline V CDR1 and CDR2: MGHRA, YSYEKL. V dropped 4 bases and J dropped 4 bases, with 11 bases sitting between them. CDR3 DNA: TGCGCCAGCAGCCGACAAACAGGGAATCAGCCCCAGCATTTT. Translating it yields CASSRQTGNQPQHF.

The CDR3 DNA follows: TGTGCCACCATCCGGGAACTAGCCCGGGGTGAGCAGTTCTTC. This gives the protein CATIRELARGEQFF. The chain carries TRBV28 and TRBJ2-1; a weak D match, TRBD2 (6 bases). The CDR3 covers 14 residues. Trimming removed 10 bases from V and 9 bases from J, with 22 bases in between. The germline CDR1 and CDR2 sequences are MDHEN and SYDVKM.

This clone was detected only a few times. CDR3 DNA sequence: TGTGCCAGCTCAAGCGGGTTCTCCTACAATGAGCAGTTCTTC. Encoded protein: CASSSGFSYNEQFF. The chain employs TRBV9 and TRBJ2-1; TRBD2 might be the D (6 bases). V lost 7 bases to trimming and J lost 0 bases, with 11 bases between them. The length of the CDR3 is 14 residues. The germline V gene encodes CDR1 SGDLS and CDR2 YYNGEE.

This clone turned up a few times. The chain has TRBV7-2 and TRBJ1-5; no clear D gene. With 2 bases removed from V and 2 bases from J, the gap between germline ends came to 7 bases. CDR1 and CDR2 from the germline V gene are SGHTA and FQGNSA. CDR3 length equals 14 residues. CDR3 bases: TGTGCCAGCAGCTTACAGCGAGGCAATCAGCCCCAGCATTTT. Translation gives CASSLQRGNQPQHF.

This clone occurred a few times. This chain connects TRBV18 to TRBJ1-1; D perhaps matches TRBD1 (5 bases). With 0 bases removed from V and 4 bases from J, the gap between germline ends came to 15 bases. The CDR3 contains 16 residues. Germline values: CDR1 KGHSH, CDR2 LQKENI. CDR3 protein: CASSPPNLGGSTEAFF. CDR3 sequence (DNA): TGTGCCAGCTCACCACCGAATCTGGGGGGAAGCACTGAAGCTTTCTTT.

This clone has only a few counts. V gene TRBV6-6 combines with J gene TRBJ1-6, with no clear D. The germline V gene has CDR1 MNHNY and CDR2 SVGAGI (reference sequence). Trimming stripped 6 bases from V and 13 bases from J, with 19 bases between. CDR3 size: 14 residues. The CDR3 is CASSHGVLNGPLHF. CDR3 DNA sequence: TGTGCCAGCAGCCACGGGGTCCTTAATGGGCCCCTCCACTTT.

This clone occurred a few times. The chain has TRBV9 and TRBJ2-7, with 9 bases lining up with TRBD1. The germline V gene encodes CDR1 SGDLS and CDR2 YYNGEE. Trimming removed 3 bases from V and 3 bases from J; junction bases left unmatched: 4. This CDR3 is built from 14 residues. CDR3 region: CASSGLTGGYEQYF. CDR3 nucleotides: TGTGCCAGCAGCGGACTGACAGGGGGCTACGAGCAGTACTTC.

The V and J genes are TRBV7-3 and TRBJ1-1; D unresolved. This CDR3 region has 14 residues. The germline V and J ends were trimmed by 1 base and 1 base, with 7 bases remaining between them. CDR1 is SGHTA and CDR2 is FQGTGA in the germline V gene. The CDR3 region is CASSLRARNTEAFF. The DNA of the CDR3 is TGTGCCAGCAGCTTAAGGGCCCGGAACACTGAAGCTTTCTTT.

This clone has just a few counts. The J gene is TRBJ1-1, the V gene TRBV2; TRBD1 matches 11 bases. The CDR3 covers 13 residues. V was clipped by 5 bases and J by 6 bases; unmatched bases: 2. Germline V gene lookup returns CDR1 SNHLY and CDR2 FYNNEI. CDR3: CASSPGQGAEAFF. CDR3 nucleotides: TGTGCCAGCAGTCCGGGACAGGGGGCTGAAGCTTTCTTT. Looking up the rest from reference TRBV2 and TRBJ1-1 gives the full variable domain: EPEVTQTPSHQVTQMGQEVILRCVPISNHLYFYWYRQILGQKVEFLVSFYNNEISEKSEIFDDQFSVERPDGSNFTLKIRSTKLEDSAMYFCASSPGQGAEAFFGQGTRLTVV.

This clone was observed a handful of times. The chain couples TRBV4-1 to TRBJ2-7; TRBD1 matches at 7 bases. V was pared by 5 bases and J by 3 bases, with 10 bases of the junction left unmatched. CDR3 size: 15 residues. Per the germline V gene, CDR1 is MGHRA and CDR2 is YSYEKL. The CDR3 protein is CASSTGQDAYYEQYF. In DNA, the CDR3 is TGCGCCAGCAGCACCGGACAGGATGCTTACTACGAGCAGTACTTC.